This TCR beta chain is drawn from a study of cytomegalovirus exposure and HLA in healthy donors (dated by TCRdb to 2017 to 2019). The study in broad terms: An earlier analysis of about 530 of the donors reported roughly 300 Gb of sequence data and approximately 120 million unique TCR beta sequences obtained from approximately 180 million T cells. Five DR-DQ haplotypes were treated as single units for association and clustering because of strong linkage in the cohort. An earlier analysis of more than 450 of the donors used high-throughput TCR beta sequencing to judge whether each TCR beta V gene segment behaved as functional or pseudogenic. Approximately 300 gigabases of sequencing data and 70 million to 100 million unique TCR sequences were included in an early release covering around 600 HLA-typed donors. Genome-wide SNP genotypes for about 65% of the 666 donors were used in a later genetic analysis, which treated that subset as a discovery cohort. Along with the approximately 650-subject first cohort, a separate validation cohort of over 90 different subjects was used. Class I and class II HLA loci were covered by the typing at four-digit resolution. A later analysis re-examined previously published TCR beta repertoires from over 500 donors and added high-resolution HLA genotyping to investigate patterns of TCR occurrence. The genetic ancestry cluster associated with self-reported Caucasian donors included roughly four fifths of the 398 genotyped donors. The number of typed donors differed by locus: about 629-630 for A, B, C, DRB1 and DQB1; approximately 520 for DQA1; 606 for DPA1; and around 450 for DPB1. Every repertoire in the discovery cohort had been generated on one and the same sequencing platform. The later analysis used no new phenotypic data to find candidate immune exposures, relying instead on TCR beta sequences and their occurrence across donors. The study aimed to test whether signatures of past pathogen exposure could be identified by cataloging public T cell receptors. Using immunosequencing, the study profiled T cell repertoires from 640 or so subjects and related those repertoires to cytomegalovirus serostatus. Across around 400 genotyped donors of the cohort, an average of roughly 230,000 unique TCR beta nucleotide sequences per donor were sequenced, and approximately 17% of those sequences were non-productive. Donor age, sex, ethnicity and CMV serostatus were collected together with the repertoire data. The study combined high-throughput TCR immunosequencing, statistical association of individual TCRs with disease status, and machine learning to predict cytomegalovirus infection status. Findings and caveats that apply to the study as a whole: HLA typing was unavailable for some donors at each locus, so association tests used only the typed subset. In this cohort, only TCR beta chains were sequenced, and detectable features were limited by the absence of alpha or paired-chain data. A group of highly shared sequence variants was considered likely to be a technical artifact of the sequencing pipeline. Several of the top co-occurrence clusters appeared to be linked to parvovirus B19, influenza, CMV and Epstein-Barr virus, according to a later analysis. The study listed 150 to 200 TCR beta chains as associated with cytomegalovirus. Because counts were too low, roughly 16 rarely observed V segments, including chromosome 9 orphons, were left out of the earlier analysis of a few hundred of the donors. In a later genetic analysis, fewer N-insertions in productive TCRs were reported among donors in an Asian-associated ancestry cluster than the 666-donor mean. A further reported finding was that TCR beta sequences accurately predicted the HLA-A and HLA-B alleles for most subjects in the first cohort. Correlated functional status among segregating V segments might be attributable to linkage disequilibrium, but an unknown experimental factor could not be ruled out. At a false discovery rate of 0.05, a later analysis linked under 20,000 TCR beta sequences to specific HLA alleles. Cytomegalovirus status was reported to be diagnosed by the classifier with high specificity and sensitivity in both the original and validation cohorts. Broadly in line with IMGT annotations, most TCR beta V segments showed up in productive rearrangements about 90% or about 30% of the time in an earlier analysis of some 590 of the donors. Most CMV-associated TCR beta chains appeared to be HLA-restricted in a later analysis, and the HLA associations seemed to be driven largely by CMV exposure. Strong co-occurrence of HLA alleles, especially DR and DQ, made assigning TCR associations to individual alleles difficult. In a later analysis, the rate of TCR association differed among HLA loci, with DRB1 alleles having the most associated TCRs and HLA-C alleles having the fewest. Most TCR sequences were observed very rarely across donors, whereas some public TCRs were present in many individuals. The presence/absence analyses assumed that sequencing depth was roughly uniform across donors, and that assumption may not be true. The only immune exposure information available for the cohort was CMV serostatus. The 87-base-pair reads could not distinguish some IMGT-functional V segments, including TRBV6-2 and TRBV6-3, so those segments were excluded. In a later genetic analysis, a missense DCLRE1C variant was associated with V-gene and J-gene trimming of TCR beta chains, and the association was replicated in an independent cohort. It was suggested by the authors that the approach could potentially be generalized to other disease states and immunological phenotypes. In a later analysis, HLA-associated TCR beta chains showed more clonal expansion and lower generation probabilities than non-associated chains that were equally common. A few of the identified cytomegalovirus-associated TCR beta chains were confirmed in vitro to be specific for cytomegalovirus antigens.

Receptor libraries were prepared by the immunoSEQ multiplex PCR assay. The multiplex PCR relied on a mix of 60 forward primers for TCR Vbeta segments and 13 reverse primers for TCR Jbeta segments. The CDR3 region of rearranged TCR beta genes was amplified from genomic DNA by a multiplex PCR assay. Amplified TCR beta libraries were sequenced as 87-base-pair reads on the Illumina HiSeq System. The study's processing was this. A later analysis counted about 80 million unique TCR beta chains across the 690 or so repertoires, and around 9.9 million of these chains were shared by at least two donors. Raw reads were error-corrected and collapsed into unique sequences with a nearest-neighbor algorithm that merged closely related sequences to remove PCR and sequencing errors. V, D and J gene segments were assigned by aligning CDR3 sequences to IMGT reference sequences. For a sequence to be retained, a match of at least six nucleotides was required to both a V gene segment and a J gene segment. A rearrangement was called productive if the CDR3 had no stop codons and remained in frame with V and J, and every other rearrangement was called non-productive. CDR3 was defined by IMGT convention, running from the second conserved V-encoded cysteine to the conserved J-encoded phenylalanine. The earlier analysis of 500 to 750 of the donors excluded any sequence lacking an unambiguous match to a single V gene segment. An earlier analysis of a few hundred of the donors called V segments functional above 56.7% productive rearrangements and segregating when the between-donor standard deviation exceeded 5%. A statistical classification framework was built to diagnose cytomegalovirus status from the catalog of TCR beta chain sequences. In a later analysis, TCR nucleotide sequences were compared against IMGT/GENE-DB human TR gene sequences so that V and J genes could be assigned. The TCRdist pipeline was used in a later analysis to assign CDR3 sequences and most-parsimonious VDJ recombination scenarios. A later analysis defined each TCR beta chain by its CDR3 amino acid sequence plus V-gene family, and excluded reads lacking a unique V-gene family. In a later analysis, some 600 highly shared, low-generation-probability nucleotide sequences were removed to address suspected cross-contamination and a sequencing artifact. A later analysis calculated a clonal expansion index for each public chain from normalized within-repertoire ranks of inferred template counts. Generation probabilities in a later analysis came from a VDJ recombination model fitted to out-of-frame rearrangements, and those results were checked against IGoR. A later analysis scored TCR-TCR, TCR-HLA and TCR-CMV co-occurrence with hypergeometric tests, applying a repertoire-size bias correction to TCR pairs. A later analysis estimated false discovery rates by permuting HLA or CMV assignments 20 times. A later analysis grouped co-occurring TCRs with DBSCAN, adding TCRdist sequence similarity when clustering within HLA-allele-positive subsets. Repertoires with fewer than 30,000 or more than 120,000 public chains were left out of co-occurrence clustering, as were about 5 repertoires with anomalous nucleotide sharing. In its TCRdb copy, this immuneACCESS table keeps in-frame sequences only and misses some clones. Where compared with another copy, unresolved V genes explain less than half of these, and the others have no known cause. That table furnishes V, J and clone size, whereas the DNA furnished D and trimming. Here the sample has about 160,000 clones; around 80% occur a single time. The ten largest clonotypes hold around 6.7% of the sample.

The cohort was made up of approximately 700 healthy bone marrow donors. At the time of sampling, every cohort member was nominally healthy, though immune exposures that went unrecorded were likely present. The donor was CMV seropositive and belonged to the group of around 300 seropositive cohort members. Every donor gave a peripheral blood sample, and the peripheral blood mononuclear cells from that sample were used for TCR beta sequencing. Genomic DNA extraction from the blood cell samples was performed with the Qiagen DNeasy Blood Extraction Kit. This clone has just a few counts. The antigen it recognizes is unknown. The input lacks base qualities; no much larger clone sits a single base away. CDR1 and CDR2, per the germline V gene (reference sequence), are LNHDA and SQIVND. Taken from cysteine to phenylalanine, the CDR3 has 15 residues. Only CDR3 DNA is held: 45 bases, read in frame from base 1. V loses 5 bases, J loses 2 bases, and the germline ends lie 14 bases apart.

This receptor was obtained from a woman in her twenties or thirties in good health and CMV-seropositive. The sample comprised PBMCs. Recombination linked TRBV19 to TRBJ2-3; a weak D assignment points to TRBD2 (6 bases agree). The base sequence is TGTGCCAGTAGTCGGGGATGGGGGGACACAGATACGCAGTATTTT. Translated, this is CASSRGWGDTDTQYF.